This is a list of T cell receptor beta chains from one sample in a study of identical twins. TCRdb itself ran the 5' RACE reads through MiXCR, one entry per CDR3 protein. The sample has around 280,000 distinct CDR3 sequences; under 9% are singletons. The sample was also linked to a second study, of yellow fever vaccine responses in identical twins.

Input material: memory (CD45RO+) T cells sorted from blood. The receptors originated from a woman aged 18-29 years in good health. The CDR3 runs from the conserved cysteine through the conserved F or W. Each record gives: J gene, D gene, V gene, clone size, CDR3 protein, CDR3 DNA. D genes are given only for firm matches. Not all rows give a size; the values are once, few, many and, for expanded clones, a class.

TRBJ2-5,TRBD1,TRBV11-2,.,CASSYPRTGHQETQYF,TGTGCCAGCAGCTACCCCCGGACAGGGCACCAAGAGACCCAGTACTTC
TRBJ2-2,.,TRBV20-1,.,CSATPVAGELFF,TGCAGTGCCACCCCAGTGGCCGGGGAGCTGTTTTTT
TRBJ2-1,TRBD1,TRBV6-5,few,CASSYSASGQGAGEQFF,TGTGCCAGCAGTTACTCGGCTTCTGGACAGGGGGCCGGTGAGCAGTTCTTC
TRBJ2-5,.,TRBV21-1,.,CASSAREREETQYF,TGTGCCAGCAGCGCCCGGGAACGGGAAGAGACCCAGTACTTC
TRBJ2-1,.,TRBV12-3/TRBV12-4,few,CASSARAGAGEQFF,TGTGCCAGCAGCGCGAGGGCAGGTGCCGGTGAGCAGTTCTTC
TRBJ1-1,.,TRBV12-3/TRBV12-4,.,CASSLKGPSGTEAFF,TGTGCCAGCAGTTTAAAGGGCCCGTCGGGCACTGAAGCTTTCTTT
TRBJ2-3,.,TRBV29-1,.,CSGRGGGPDTQYF,TGCAGCGGGAGGGGGGGAGGGCCGGATACGCAGTATTTT
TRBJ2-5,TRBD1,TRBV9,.,CASSAIAGGEETQYF,TGTGCCAGCAGCGCAATTGCAGGGGGAGAGGAGACCCAGTACTTC
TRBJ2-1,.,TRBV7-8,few,CASRLTNEQFF,TGTGCCAGCAGACTGACGAATGAGCAGTTCTTC
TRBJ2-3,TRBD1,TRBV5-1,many,CASRIQGVPGDTQYF,TGCGCCAGCAGGATCCAGGGGGTGCCGGGAGATACGCAGTATTTT